Listed below are T cell receptor beta chains from one sample, sequenced in a study of vaccination effects on CD4 cells after COVID-19. Profiled with immunoSEQ multiplex PCR; TCRdb holds only in-frame clones, not every one. The sample consists of about 66,000 clones, over 75% of them appearing once. What these receptors recognize is not known. Sequences were derived from CD4+ T cells from PBMCs cultured without peptide, sampled after COVID-19 vaccination. These receptors were collected from a human donor who received a COVID-19 vaccine. Each CDR3 is given with its conserved first and last residue. The D gene is left open where the match is weak. For some rows the clone size is stated as once, few or many, or as a class when expanded; others skip it.

14 TRBJ2-6 TRBV18 - - TGTGCCAGCTTGGGTTCTCCTGGGGCCAACGTCCTGACTTTC CASLGSPGANVLTF
14 TRBJ2-5 TRBV5-5 TRBD2 - TGTGCCAGCAGCTCAGGACTTAGCGGGGAGACCCAGTACTTC CASSSGLSGETQYF
15 TRBJ2-3 TRBV5-4 - - TGTGCCAGCAGCTTGGGCGGACAGATCACAGATACGCAGTATTTT CASSLGGQITDTQYF
15 TRBJ1-1 TRBV29-1 TRBD1 - TGCAGCGCCATTGGGACAGGGGCGGGTGGCACTGAAGCTTTCTTT CSAIGTGAGGTEAFF
11 TRBJ1-6 TRBV19 - - TGTGCCAGTAGTAGTGGTGTGGCCCTCCACTTT CASSSGVALHF
15 TRBJ2-5 TRBV7-2 TRBD1 - TGTGCCAGCAGCTTCGCAGGGGGCAGTGGAGAGACCCAGTACTTC CASSFAGGSGETQYF
16 TRBJ1-5 TRBV2 TRBD1 - TGTGCCAGCAGTGAAGCGCTTACTACAGGGGTACAGCCCCAGCATTTT CASSEALTTGVQPQHF
13 TRBJ1-1 TRBV7-3 - - TGTGCCAGCAGCTCCAACAGTAACACTGAAGCTTTCTTT CASSSNSNTEAFF
17 TRBJ2-3 TRBV7-2 - once TGTGCCAGCAGCTTTCTAACGGGCGGGTGGGGCACAGATACGCAGTATTTT CASSFLTGGWGTDTQYF
13 TRBJ2-5 TRBV11-2 - once TGTGCCAGCAGCTTCCCAGCTAAAGAGACCCAGTACTTC CASSFPAKETQYF
15 TRBJ1-5 TRBV6-5 TRBD1 - TGTGCCAGCAGTCACGGGACAGGGCTCAATCAGCCCCAGCATTTT CASSHGTGLNQPQHF
14 TRBJ2-1 TRBV5-1 - - TGCGCCAGCAGCCGAACCGGGTTTAACAATGAGCAGTTCTTC CASSRTGFNNEQFF
14 TRBJ1-1 TRBV3-1/TRBV3-2 - - TGTGCCAGCAGCCAGTTCCAGATGAACACTGAAGCTTTCTTT CASSQFQMNTEAFF
17 TRBJ1-4 TRBV5-1 TRBD1 - TGCGCCAGCAGCTTGAACCCCGTACAGGGGGCGGGGGAAAAACTGTTTTTT CASSLNPVQGAGEKLFF
14 TRBJ2-3 TRBV15 - - TGTGCCACCAGCAGAGATCGCCCCCCAGATACGCAGTATTTT CATSRDRPPDTQYF
15 TRBJ2-5 TRBV5-1 TRBD1 - TGCGCCAGCAGCGGAACCGGGCTCAGGGGGGAGACCCAGTACTTC CASSGTGLRGETQYF
15 TRBJ2-3 TRBV19 - - TGTGCCAGCCGGACAACCGGGACACGAACAGATACGCAGTATTTT CASRTTGTRTDTQYF
14 TRBJ1-4 TRBV18 TRBD1 - TGTGCCAGCTCACCACCGGACAGGAATGAAAAACTGTTTTTT CASSPPDRNEKLFF